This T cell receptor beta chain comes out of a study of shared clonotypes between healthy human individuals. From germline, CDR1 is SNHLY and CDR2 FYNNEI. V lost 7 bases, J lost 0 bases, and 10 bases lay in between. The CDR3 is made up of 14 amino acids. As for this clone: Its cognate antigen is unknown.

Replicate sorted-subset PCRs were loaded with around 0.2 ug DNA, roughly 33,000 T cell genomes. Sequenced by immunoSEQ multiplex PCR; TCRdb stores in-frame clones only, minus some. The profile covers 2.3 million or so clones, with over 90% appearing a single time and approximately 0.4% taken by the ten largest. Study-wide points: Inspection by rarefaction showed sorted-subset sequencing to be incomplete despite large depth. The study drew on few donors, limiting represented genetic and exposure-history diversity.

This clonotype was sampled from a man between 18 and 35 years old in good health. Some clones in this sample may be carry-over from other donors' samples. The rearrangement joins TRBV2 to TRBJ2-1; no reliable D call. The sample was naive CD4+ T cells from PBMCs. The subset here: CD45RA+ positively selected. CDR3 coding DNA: TGTGCCAGCACCGACGAGTACTCCTACAATGAGCAGTTCTTC. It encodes CASTDEYSYNEQFF.